A selection of T cell receptor beta chains follows, all from one sample in a study of identifying expanded T cells in peripheral blood. Method: immunoSEQ multiplex PCR; TCRdb's copy keeps in-frame clones and lacks some. The sample includes under 95,000 clones, approximately 91% of them seen just once. The sequenced sample consisted of blood. The receptors come from a person aged 18 to 75 in good health. Each CDR3 is given without its conserved first and last residue. The order of the fields is clone size, V gene, CDR3 protein. Clone size, where shown, is once, few, many, or a class for clones that have expanded.

once | TRBV4-1 | ASSQDEGPNYGYT
NA | TRBV2 | ASSLQRGAGVTPYEQY
NA | TRBV7-2 | ASSFQGAENTEAF
NA | TRBV21-1 | ASSPDWGVDRDTDTQY
once | TRBV9 | ASSVGVGVTTDTQY
once | TRBV4-1 | ASSQVPTGTSGQETQY
NA | TRBV29-1 | SVVRDHWSSYNEQF
NA | TRBV7-9 | ASSFTRDTNEKLF
NA | TRBV18 | ASSPPSGRQETQY
NA | TRBV6-1 | ASISGGRNTEAF
NA | TRBV30 | ACSDPTGRGGWTEAF
NA | TRBV7-7 | ASSFSPGDGELF
NA | TRBV6-5 | ASSRGYGYT
NA | TRBV5-6 | ASSKRTGGTDSPLH
NA | TRBV4-3 | ASSQGVAGGRGGELF
NA | TRBV16 | ASSTGRYEQY
NA | TRBV27 | ASSLTTGAYNEQF
NA | TRBV28 | ASSLWRGSDSGNTIY
NA | TRBV6-5 | ASTPIRNNSPLH
few | TRBV18 | ASSPGTNTEAF
NA | TRBV4-1 | ASSRGTSGSSYNEQF
NA | TRBV5-1 | ASRASWTITDTQY
NA | TRBV4-3 | ASSLSGTGGYT
NA | TRBV21-1 | ASSPRSTGSGNTIY
NA | TRBV2 | ASSKMTNTGELF
NA | TRBV6-5 | ASSYSQGGGDEQF
NA | TRBV4-1 | ASSRSSGLLAGWDNEQF
NA | TRBV5-1 | ASTGGFNTEAF
once | TRBV10-3 | AIKTSGRTGELF
NA | TRBV6-5 | ASSLTGANTGELF
NA | TRBV2 | ASSDRAEGTEAF
NA | TRBV18 | ASSPLDGRTDTQY
NA | TRBV7-8 | ASSLAASREAGELF
NA | TRBV5-6 | ASSLMRRGALAEAF
NA | TRBV6-1 | ASSGSLFESSYNEQF
NA | TRBV6-5 | ASRVPGTGDGYT
NA | TRBV6-6 | ASSYTGEGNQPQH
NA | TRBV10-3 | AIGRDEGQPQH
NA | TRBV5-1 | ASSLVLAGGSQETQY
NA | TRBV4-3 | ASSQVSGGSGEQF
few | TRBV5-6 | ASSFSGNTEAF
NA | TRBV10-1 | ASSDRQGNTGELF
NA | TRBV5-1 | ASSLVGGRTDTQY
NA | TRBV25-1 | ASSEYGAPAPQH
NA | TRBV5-1 | ASSLSGSNAYEQY
NA | TRBV2 | ASSRTSLQY
once | TRBV18 | ASSPTQGDNSPLH
NA | TRBV28 | ASTLAGLSYEQY
NA | TRBV7-4 | ASSSTGYEQY
NA | TRBV27 | ASSLTTGLDGYT
NA | TRBV6-6 | ASSSAGTAIEQF
NA | TRBV7-3 | ASSPGQEAF
NA | TRBV7-2 | ASSGQGSVNEQF